This passage covers 10 T cell receptor beta chains from one sample sequenced in a study of cytomegalovirus exposure and HLA in healthy donors. Repertoires were generated with immunoSEQ multiplex PCR, while TCRdb's copy carries only in-frame clones and drops some. Of 200,000 to 300,000 clones in the sample, about 90% are singletons; the top ten hold roughly 1.2%. Sequencing input: PBMCs. The origin of the receptors is a woman in her twenties or thirties in good health and CMV-seropositive.

The chain links TRBV27 to TRBJ2-1, with 7 bases fitting TRBD2. This CDR3 is 15 amino acids long. Trimming took 7 bases from V and 4 from J; bases not matched to a gene: 10. Looked up from germline, CDR1 is MNHEY and CDR2 is SMNVEV (reference sequence). The CDR3 loop reads CASTSSASGYNEQFF. DNA for the CDR3: TGTGCCAGCACCTCGTCGGCTAGCGGTTACAATGAGCAGTTCTTC.

The chain combines TRBV27 with TRBJ2-3, with 7 bases aligning to TRBD2. The germline V gene encodes CDR1 MNHEY and CDR2 SMNVEV (reference sequence). This CDR3 region has 16 residues. V trimming: 5 bases; J trimming: 4 bases; junction bases outside the gene matches: 12. CDR3 bases: TGTGCCAGCAGTCCCCTTCGGTCTAGCGGCGCAGATACGCAGTATTTT. Residues: CASSPLRSSGADTQYF.

This clone was recorded once. The chain employs TRBV5-4 and TRBJ2-7, with 10 bases matching TRBD2. Germline V gives CDR1 SGHNT, CDR2 YYREEE (reference sequence). The CDR3 runs to 16 residues. The V gene end was trimmed by 3 bases and the J gene end by 5 bases; junction bases not matched to a gene: 11. The CDR3 is CASSWLKREGSNEQYF. CDR3 sequence (DNA): TGTGCCAGCAGCTGGCTGAAGCGGGAGGGAAGCAACGAGCAGTACTTC.

V usage is TRBV6-1 and J usage is TRBJ2-5, with 12 bases fitting TRBD2. Germline CDR1 MNHNS, CDR2 SASEGT. The CDR3 covers 13 residues. Trimming took 7 bases from V and 5 from J; bases not matched to a gene: 2. For the CDR3, the DNA is TGTGCCAGCATTCTAGCGGGAGGGGAGACCCAGTACTTC. Its translation is CASILAGGETQYF.

This chain connects TRBV28 to TRBJ1-2; perhaps TRBD1 as D (6 bases). Germline-derived CDR1 and CDR2 are MDHEN and SYDVKM. Trimming removed 6 bases from V and 2 bases from J, with 10 bases in between. CDR3 length equals 13 residues. DNA for the CDR3: TGTGCCAGCAGCCAAACAGGGAACTATGGCTACACCTTC. Translated: CASSQTGNYGYTF.

V usage is TRBV19 and J usage is TRBJ2-5, with TRBD1 identical over 8 bases. The V segment lost 5 bases and the J segment 6 bases; nucleotides outside the gene matches: 5. The CDR3 is 13 amino acids. CDR1 and CDR2 from the germline V gene are LNHDA and SQIVND (reference sequence). CDR3 region: CASSLDRGQTQYF. The DNA of the CDR3 is TGTGCCAGTAGTCTCGACAGGGGACAGACCCAGTACTTC.

This chain uses TRBV15 with TRBJ2-5; a possible D gene is TRBD2 (5 bases). The CDR3 totals 18 residues. The V end lost 1 base, the J end lost 4 bases, and 22 bases lay between the germline ends. CDR1 is LNHNV, CDR2 YYDKDF, per germline (reference sequence). CDR3 amino acids: CATSRVSDRGPSGETQYF. DNA of the CDR3: TGTGCCACCAGCAGAGTGAGTGATAGAGGGCCGTCTGGAGAGACCCAGTACTTC.

The chain joins TRBV5-1 to TRBJ2-7; TRBD2 agrees at 8 bases. The CDR3 totals 14 residues. Germline values: CDR1 SGHRS, CDR2 YFSETQ. V was pared by 2 bases and J by 6 bases, with 7 bases of the junction left unmatched. Written as DNA, the CDR3 is TGCGCCAGCAGCTTATTTGCGGGAGGCCCCGAGCAGTACTTC. Translation gives CASSLFAGGPEQYF.

The V call is TRBV7-6, the J call TRBJ2-6; 8 bases match TRBD1. The CDR3 runs to 17 residues. Germline values: CDR1 SGHVS, CDR2 FNYEAQ. V lost 5 bases and J lost 0; bases outside the gene matches: 6. The CDR3 DNA is TGTGCCAGCAGCACCGGGACAGGATACTCTGGGGCCAACGTCCTGACTTTC. Translated: CASSTGTGYSGANVLTF.

V is TRBV19 and J is TRBJ1-1; D ambiguous. The V end lost 9 bases, the J end lost 7 bases, and 24 bases lay between the germline ends. CDR3 length: 15 amino acids. Germline CDR1 is LNHDA and CDR2 is SQIVND (reference sequence). The CDR3 is CASVPASGGYFEAFF. CDR3 nucleotide sequence: TGTGCCAGCGTCCCGGCCTCAGGAGGATATTTTGAAGCTTTCTTT.